A single sample is the source of the 20 T cell receptor beta chains below, sequenced in a study of cytomegalovirus exposure and HLA in healthy donors. The study ran its PCR with 60 Vbeta and 13 Jbeta primers. Clones were read by immunoSEQ multiplex PCR, and TCRdb kept only the in-frame ones, dropping some. The sample has 100,000 to 150,000 clones; 74% are singletons. Sequencing was carried out using PBMCs. Every receptor here comes from a woman aged 45 to 65 in good health and CMV-seropositive.

A remark on this clone: Other nucleotide sequences in the sample specify the same CDR3. For the CDR3, the DNA is TGTGCCAGCAGCGGGAGAACAGAGAGCTCACCCCTCCACTTT. Amino acid sequence: CASSGRTESSPLHF. This chain connects TRBV7-9 to TRBJ1-6; D remains unclear. Germline CDR1 is SEHNR and CDR2 is FQNEAQ (reference sequence). Trimming removed 5 bases at V and 10 bases at J, with 15 bases between. This CDR3 is built from 14 residues.

This clone was recorded only once. The V gene is TRBV5-1, the J gene TRBJ1-2; 10 nucleotides align to TRBD1. After removal of 2 bases from V and 8 bases from J, the junction contained 3 bases not matched to a gene. This CDR3 is 13 amino acids long. Germline values: CDR1 SGHRS, CDR2 YFSETQ. CDR3 in amino acids: CASSFWDRGGYTF. The CDR3 DNA reads TGCGCCAGCAGCTTTTGGGACAGGGGAGGCTACACCTTC.

The J gene is TRBJ2-5, the V gene TRBV5-4; perhaps TRBD2 as D (7 bases). CDR1 and CDR2 from the germline V gene are SGHNT and YYREEE (reference sequence). The CDR3 length is 17 residues. Trimming took off 4 bases at V and 0 bases at J, with 19 bases between the two ends. The CDR3 coding sequence is TGTGCCAGCAGCCACAATCTACAGGGAGGGTACCAAGAGACCCAGTACTTC. This gives the protein CASSHNLQGGYQETQYF.

This clone has just a few counts. The V call is TRBV28, the J call TRBJ1-1, with 7 positions matching TRBD1. CDR1 and CDR2 from the germline V gene are MDHEN and SYDVKM. There are 15 residues in the CDR3. V gave up 2 bases and J gave up 1 base; unmatched junction bases: 4. The CDR3 loop reads CASSLHGTANTEAFF. The CDR3 DNA follows: TGTGCCAGCAGTTTACACGGGACAGCGAACACTGAAGCTTTCTTT. The complete variable domain, with remaining parts taken from reference TRBV28 and TRBJ1-1, reads DVKVTQSSRYLVKRTGEKVFLECVQDMDHENMFWYRQDPGLGLRLIYFSYDVKMKEKGDIPEGYSVSREKKERFSLILESASTNQTSMYLCASSLHGTANTEAFFGQGTRLTVV.

The chain couples TRBV5-1 to TRBJ1-2, with 8 bases aligning to TRBD1. CDR3 length equals 13 residues. V dropped 3 bases and J dropped 5; count of bases not matched to a gene: 3. The germline gives CDR1 SGHRS, CDR2 YFSETQ. CDR3 sequence reads: CASSSQGEYGYTF. CDR3 in DNA: TGCGCCAGCAGCTCACAGGGGGAGTATGGCTACACCTTC.

The V and J genes are TRBV7-6 and TRBJ1-1; D unresolved. Germline V gene data show CDR1 as SGHVS and CDR2 as FNYEAQ. V was cut by 4 bases and J by 8 bases, with 14 bases left in between. CDR3 length: 13 residues. In nucleotides, the CDR3 is TGTGCCAGCAGCTCAGCCAGCGTAACAGAAGCTTTCTTT. It specifies CASSSASVTEAFF.

The genes are TRBV15 and TRBJ1-2, with D hard to call. CDR1 is LNHNV, CDR2 YYDKDF, per germline (reference sequence). Trimming shortened V by 3 bases and J by 4 bases, and 15 bases separated the two germline ends. CDR3 length: 15 residues. The CDR3: CATSRTREGSYGYTF. CDR3 sequence (DNA): TGTGCCACCAGCAGGACTCGCGAGGGATCCTATGGCTACACCTTC. Filled out from reference TRBV15 and TRBJ1-2, the complete variable domain reads DAMVIQNPRYQVTQFGKPVTLSCSQTLNHNVMYWYQQKSSQAPKLLFHYYDKDFNNEADTPDNFQSRRPNTSFCFLDIRSPGLGDTAMYLCATSRTREGSYGYTFGSGTRLTVV.

The genes are TRBV10-3 and TRBJ2-7, with D possibly being TRBD1 (5 bases). The V gene lost 1 base and the J gene lost 6 bases, with 13 bases spanning the gap. CDR1 and CDR2 (germline): ENHRY, SYGVKD. The CDR3 consists of 14 residues. In nucleotides, the CDR3 is TGTGCCATCAGTGAGTTGCCGGGTACAGGCGAGCAGTACTTC. It specifies CAISELPGTGEQYF.

The chain is built from TRBV28 and TRBJ2-7, with TRBD1 matching over 7 bases. Trimming cost V 3 bases and J 0 bases; bases outside gene matches: 5. The CDR3 has 15 residues. In germline, CDR1 is MDHEN, CDR2 SYDVKM. The CDR3 loop reads CASSFTGDVSYEQYF. The CDR3 nucleotides are TGTGCCAGCAGTTTCACAGGGGATGTCTCCTACGAGCAGTACTTC.

The rearrangement links TRBV28 to TRBJ1-5; 10 nucleotides line up with TRBD1. This CDR3 region has 17 residues. V was pared by 1 base and J by 5 bases, with 8 bases of the junction left unmatched. CDR1 and CDR2 from the germline V gene are MDHEN and SYDVKM. The CDR3 sequence: CASSLYDRGRFYQPQHF. The CDR3 DNA reads as TGTGCCAGCAGTTTATACGACAGGGGGCGATTTTATCAGCCCCAGCATTTT.

This clone was detected only a few times. The chain is built from TRBV11-2 and TRBJ2-1; D might be TRBD2 (5 bases). V lost 3 bases to trimming and J lost 8 bases, with 11 bases between them. The CDR3 is made up of 13 amino acids. Germline V CDR1 and CDR2: SGHAT, FQNNGV. The CDR3 region is CASSFLAEHEQFF. DNA for the CDR3: TGTGCCAGCAGCTTTCTAGCAGAACATGAGCAGTTCTTC.

V is TRBV5-4 and J is TRBJ2-3; no clear D. Germline V gene data show CDR1 as SGHNT and CDR2 as YYREEE (reference sequence). The CDR3 is 15 residues long. The V end was cut by 4 bases, the J end by 6 bases, with 18 bases between. The CDR3 here is CASSLDKRLLDTQYF. The CDR3 DNA reads as TGTGCCAGCAGCCTGGATAAGAGGTTACTGGATACGCAGTATTTT.

The rearrangement uses TRBV9 and TRBJ2-5; D may be TRBD1 (6 bases). This CDR3 region has 15 residues. V was clipped by 0 bases and J by 5 bases, with 14 bases between them. Germline V gene lookup returns CDR1 SGDLS and CDR2 YYNGEE. CDR3 amino acids: CASSVGIGGAETQYF. The CDR3 DNA sequence: TGTGCCAGCAGCGTAGGAATAGGGGGAGCGGAGACCCAGTACTTC.

The chain is built from TRBV19 and TRBJ2-7; D perhaps matches TRBD2 (7 bases). The germline V and J ends were trimmed by 6 bases and 6 bases, with 18 bases remaining between them. The CDR3 is made up of 14 amino acids. CDR1 is LNHDA, CDR2 SQIVND, per germline (reference sequence). The CDR3 sequence: CASSGGPTWFEQYF. The CDR3 DNA reads TGTGCCAGTAGCGGGGGGCCGACGTGGTTCGAGCAGTACTTC.

The V gene is TRBV19, the J gene TRBJ1-5, with 9 bases aligning to TRBD1. This CDR3 region has 12 residues. After removal of 6 bases from V and 6 bases from J, the junction contained 0 bases not matched to a gene. Germline lookup yields CDR1 LNHDA and CDR2 SQIVND (reference sequence). CDR3 in DNA: TGTGCCAGTAGGGGACAGGGTCAGCCCCAGCATTTT. It yields the protein CASRGQGQPQHF. Together with reference TRBV19 and TRBJ1-5, the CDR3 gives the full variable domain: DGGITQSPKYLFRKEGQNVTLSCEQNLNHDAMYWYRQDPGQGLRLIYYSQIVNDFQKGDIAEGYSVSREKKESFPLTVTSAQKNPTAFYLCASRGQGQPQHFGDGTRLSIL.

Regarding this clone: Other DNA variants within this sample encode the same CDR3. V usage is TRBV7-2 and J usage is TRBJ2-3, with D hard to call. Per the germline V gene, CDR1 is SGHTA and CDR2 is FQGNSA. The CDR3 is made up of 12 amino acids. V was clipped by 4 bases and J by 0 bases, with 2 bases between them. The CDR3 is CASSSSTDTQYF. The CDR3 DNA reads as TGTGCCAGCAGCTCAAGCACAGATACGCAGTATTTT.

The chain has TRBV19 and TRBJ1-2, with D possibly matching TRBD1 (6 bases). Trimming shortened V by 4 bases and J by 8 bases, and 11 bases separated the two germline ends. CDR3 length equals 12 residues. Per the germline V gene, CDR1 is LNHDA and CDR2 is SQIVND (reference sequence). CDR3 bases: TGTGCCAGTAGTAACAGGGTATTCGGCTACACCTTC. This encodes CASSNRVFGYTF.

This CDR3 reads CASSKEKGTGVSGANVLTF. The CDR3 DNA follows: TGTGCCAGCAGCAAAGAGAAAGGGACAGGGGTATCTGGGGCCAACGTCCTGACTTTC. This chain connects TRBV21-1 to TRBJ2-6; whether TRBD1, the table's D call, matches the DNA was not checked. TRBV21-1 is a pseudogene segment. The CDR3 runs 19 residues.

This sequence joins TRBV9 and TRBJ1-4; 9 bases fit TRBD1. Trimming cost V 0 bases and J 8 bases; bases outside gene matches: 8. This CDR3 comprises 16 residues. The V gene's germline CDR1 is SGDLS and CDR2 YYNGEE. The CDR3 sequence: CASSVEARDRVEKLFF. Written as DNA, the CDR3 is TGTGCCAGCAGCGTAGAAGCGAGGGACAGGGTCGAAAAACTGTTTTTT.

CDR3 DNA sequence: TGTGCCAGCAGCCCGACGGGTGACTGGTTTGGTGAGCAGTTCTTC. The encoded protein is CASSPTGDWFGEQFF. V gene TRBV4-2 combines with J gene TRBJ2-1; no clear D gene. CDR1 is LGHNA and CDR2 is YNFKEQ in the germline V gene. Trimming shortened V by 4 bases and J by 9 bases, and 19 bases separated the two germline ends. The CDR3 sequence is 15 residues long.